This TCR beta chain was sequenced during a study of patients and donors after allogeneic stem cell transplantation. Using its own MiXCR run on the RT-PCR reads, TCRdb lists one record per CDR3 protein. The table records more than 75,000 distinct CDR3 sequences, 4.5% to 5% of them present only once. This clonotype was seen many times. Trimming shortened V by 2 bases and J by 0 bases, and 11 bases separated the two germline ends. The CDR3 is 15 residues long. Germline V CDR1 and CDR2: SGHDT, YYEEEE. This chain links TRBV5-6 with TRBJ1-1, with a weak D call TRBD1 (6 bases). The sequenced sample was blood, either unsorted or a sorted T cell fraction (not recorded which). The TCR sequence derives from a human donor who was either an allogeneic HSCT recipient or a stem cell or donor lymphocyte infusion donor (not recorded which). It is not recorded whose cells these are; they may come from a transplant donor. This CDR3 reads CASSFTRGLNTEAFF. CDR3 DNA sequence: TGTGCCAGCAGCTTCACAAGGGGGTTGAACACTGAAGCTTTCTTT. The full variable domain, with the rest looked up from reference TRBV5-6 and TRBJ1-1, is DAGVTQSPTHLIKTRGQQVTLRCSPKSGHDTVSWYQQALGQGPQFIFQYYEEEERQRGNFPDRFSGHQFPNYSSELNVNALLLGDSALYLCASSFTRGLNTEAFFGQGTRLTVV.